This is a list of T cell receptor beta chains from one sample in a study of blood T cell repertoires in COVID-19. Some clones are missing from TCRdb's copy, which holds only in-frame ones; the method was immunoSEQ multiplex PCR. The table shows a few hundred thousand clones, with around nine tenths occurring only once. Sequenced sample: peripheral blood. These TCRs come from a woman aged 50 to 65 with active or convalescent COVID-19. CDR3s include the opening cysteine and the closing phenylalanine or tryptophan. The order of the fields is V gene, J gene, clone size, D gene, CDR3 DNA, CDR3 protein. D genes are given only for firm matches. Not every row has a clone size; where given, it reads once, few, many or a size class.

v_gene: TRBV7-2
j_gene: TRBJ1-1
abundance: few
d_gene: TRBD1
CDR3nt: TGTGCCAGCAGCTTAGTGGGACAGTACACTGAAGCTTTCTTT
CDR3aa: CASSLVGQYTEAFF

v_gene: TRBV30
j_gene: TRBJ1-2
abundance: NA
d_gene: NA
CDR3nt: TGTGCCTGGAGTGAGCAGGGTAGCGGCTACACCTTC
CDR3aa: CAWSEQGSGYTF

v_gene: TRBV19
j_gene: TRBJ1-2
abundance: once
d_gene: TRBD1
CDR3nt: TGTGCCAGTAGGGAAACCTGGACAGGGAGTAACTATGGCTACACCTTC
CDR3aa: CASRETWTGSNYGYTF

v_gene: TRBV12-3/TRBV12-4
j_gene: TRBJ1-1
abundance: NA
d_gene: NA
CDR3nt: TGTGCCAGCAGTTCACAGGTGAACACTGAAGCTTTCTTT
CDR3aa: CASSSQVNTEAFF

v_gene: TRBV5-5
j_gene: TRBJ2-7
abundance: NA
d_gene: TRBD2
CDR3nt: TGTGCCAGCAGCTTTGGACTAGCGGATCGCTACGAGCAGTACTTC
CDR3aa: CASSFGLADRYEQYF

v_gene: TRBV4-2
j_gene: TRBJ1-5
abundance: NA
d_gene: NA
CDR3nt: TGTGCCAGCAGCCAAGACAGGGGCGCGGAGGATCAGCCCCAGCATTTT
CDR3aa: CASSQDRGAEDQPQHF

v_gene: TRBV14
j_gene: TRBJ1-4
abundance: NA
d_gene: NA
CDR3nt: TGTGCCAGCAGCCAACAGGGGACTAATGAAAAACTGTTTTTT
CDR3aa: CASSQQGTNEKLFF

v_gene: TRBV7-3
j_gene: TRBJ2-1
abundance: once
d_gene: NA
CDR3nt: TGTGCCAGCAGCTCACAGGGTGAGCAGTTCTTC
CDR3aa: CASSSQGEQFF

v_gene: TRBV11-2
j_gene: TRBJ1-3
abundance: NA
d_gene: TRBD1
CDR3nt: TGTGCCAGCAGCTTAGCAGGGGGCGGAAACACCATATATTTT
CDR3aa: CASSLAGGGNTIYF

v_gene: TRBV27
j_gene: TRBJ1-6
abundance: NA
d_gene: NA
CDR3nt: TGTGCCAGCAGTTGGTCAGGGGCCTATAATTCACCCCTCCACTTT
CDR3aa: CASSWSGAYNSPLHF

v_gene: TRBV2
j_gene: TRBJ1-5
abundance: NA
d_gene: NA
CDR3nt: TGTGCCAGCAAAGATCCAGAGCAGGGCAATCAGCCCCAGCATTTT
CDR3aa: CASKDPEQGNQPQHF

v_gene: TRBV29-1
j_gene: TRBJ2-2
abundance: NA
d_gene: NA
CDR3nt: TGCAGCGTTGGGGCTTTAGCGGCGAGCACCGGGGAGCTGTTTTTT
CDR3aa: CSVGALAASTGELFF

v_gene: TRBV3-1/TRBV3-2
j_gene: TRBJ2-2
abundance: NA
d_gene: TRBD1
CDR3nt: TGTGCCAGCAGCCGCGGACAGGGAACGGTCGGGGAGCTGTTTTTT
CDR3aa: CASSRGQGTVGELFF

v_gene: TRBV11-3
j_gene: TRBJ1-1
abundance: NA
d_gene: NA
CDR3nt: TGTGCCAGCAGGGGTCCGGGGTCCACTGAAGCTTTCTTT
CDR3aa: CASRGPGSTEAFF

v_gene: TRBV6-4
j_gene: TRBJ2-2
abundance: NA
d_gene: TRBD2
CDR3nt: TGTGCCAGCAAATCTAGCGGCTACACCGGGGAGCTGTTTTTT
CDR3aa: CASKSSGYTGELFF

v_gene: TRBV7-2
j_gene: TRBJ1-6
abundance: NA
d_gene: NA
CDR3nt: TGTGCCAGCAGACAGAAACCACGACAGCCGTATAATTCACCCCTCCACTTT
CDR3aa: CASRQKPRQPYNSPLHF

v_gene: TRBV7-2
j_gene: TRBJ1-5
abundance: NA
d_gene: NA
CDR3nt: TGTGCCAGCAGCCCTCAGGGAGGGAATCAGCCCCAGCATTTT
CDR3aa: CASSPQGGNQPQHF

v_gene: TRBV6-2/TRBV6-3
j_gene: TRBJ1-2
abundance: NA
d_gene: NA
CDR3nt: TGTGCCAGCAGTACTTACCAGGGGCCCTATGGCTACACCTTC
CDR3aa: CASSTYQGPYGYTF

v_gene: TRBV28
j_gene: TRBJ2-7
abundance: NA
d_gene: TRBD1
CDR3nt: TGTGCCAGCAAGATACAGGGGGACACCTACGAGCAGTACTTC
CDR3aa: CASKIQGDTYEQYF

v_gene: TRBV30
j_gene: TRBJ1-1
abundance: NA
d_gene: TRBD1
CDR3nt: TGTGCCTGGAGAGATCTAGGGGGCGTAAAGGCTGAAGCTTTCTTT
CDR3aa: CAWRDLGGVKAEAFF

v_gene: TRBV5-6
j_gene: TRBJ2-2
abundance: few
d_gene: NA
CDR3nt: TGTGCCAGCAGCCCAGCCTTGAGAGACAGGAACACCGGGGAGCTGTTTTTT
CDR3aa: CASSPALRDRNTGELFF

v_gene: TRBV10-3
j_gene: TRBJ2-2
abundance: NA
d_gene: TRBD2
CDR3nt: TGTGCCATCACCCCCGGGCTAGCGGAGAACACCGGGGAGCTGTTTTTT
CDR3aa: CAITPGLAENTGELFF

v_gene: TRBV4-1
j_gene: TRBJ2-2
abundance: NA
d_gene: NA
CDR3nt: TGCGCCAGCAGCCAAGCCCGGGGGGCCTACACCGGGGAGCTGTTTTTT
CDR3aa: CASSQARGAYTGELFF

v_gene: TRBV7-9
j_gene: TRBJ2-2
abundance: NA
d_gene: NA
CDR3nt: TGTGCCAGCAGCTCCCGGGACTTAAACACCGGGGAGCTGTTTTTT
CDR3aa: CASSSRDLNTGELFF

v_gene: TRBV3-1/TRBV3-2
j_gene: TRBJ1-2
abundance: NA
d_gene: NA
CDR3nt: TGTGCCAGCAGCCAATACGGAGGGGAGGGCTACACCTTC
CDR3aa: CASSQYGGEGYTF

v_gene: TRBV28
j_gene: TRBJ1-2
abundance: NA
d_gene: TRBD1
CDR3nt: TGTGCCAGCAGCCCCTGGGACAGAATCTATGGCTACACCTTC
CDR3aa: CASSPWDRIYGYTF

v_gene: TRBV15
j_gene: TRBJ1-1
abundance: NA
d_gene: NA
CDR3nt: TGTGCCACCAGCAGAGACAGGGTTCTAAATGAAGCTTTCTTT
CDR3aa: CATSRDRVLNEAFF

v_gene: TRBV19
j_gene: TRBJ2-1
abundance: NA
d_gene: TRBD1
CDR3nt: TGTGCCAGTAGTATAGATGAGAACAGGGGGCGCGGTTTTGGGCAGTTCTTC
CDR3aa: CASSIDENRGRGFGQFF

v_gene: TRBV5-4
j_gene: TRBJ2-5
abundance: once
d_gene: TRBD1
CDR3nt: TGTGCCAGCAGCCTTGGACAGGTTTTTACGTTGGAGACCCAGTACTTC
CDR3aa: CASSLGQVFTLETQYF

v_gene: TRBV29-1
j_gene: TRBJ2-2
abundance: NA
d_gene: TRBD2
CDR3nt: TGCAGCGTGGAGGAGCGGGGGGTTGGAACCGGGGAGCTGTTTTTT
CDR3aa: CSVEERGVGTGELFF

v_gene: TRBV27
j_gene: TRBJ2-1
abundance: NA
d_gene: TRBD1
CDR3nt: TGTGCCAGCAGCCGTGAACAGGGGAGCGATGAGCAGTTCTTC
CDR3aa: CASSREQGSDEQFF

v_gene: TRBV3-1/TRBV3-2
j_gene: TRBJ1-2
abundance: NA
d_gene: TRBD1
CDR3nt: TGTGCCAGCAGCCGGGACAGGGGCAACAAGGGTGGTGGCTACACCTTC
CDR3aa: CASSRDRGNKGGGYTF

v_gene: TRBV7-2
j_gene: TRBJ1-5
abundance: few
d_gene: NA
CDR3nt: TGTGCCAGCAGCTTCGAGGGCAATCAGCCCCAGCATTTT
CDR3aa: CASSFEGNQPQHF

v_gene: TRBV19
j_gene: TRBJ2-2
abundance: NA
d_gene: NA
CDR3nt: TGTGCCAGTAGTAACGTCGGCGGGGAGCTGTTTTTT
CDR3aa: CASSNVGGELFF

v_gene: TRBV30
j_gene: TRBJ1-4
abundance: NA
d_gene: NA
CDR3nt: TGTGCCTGGAGTTTCGACATCGAAAATGAAAAACTGTTTTTT
CDR3aa: CAWSFDIENEKLFF

v_gene: TRBV2
j_gene: TRBJ1-1
abundance: NA
d_gene: TRBD1
CDR3nt: TGTGCCAGCATCAGGGGGCAAGGGAACACTGAAGCTTTCTTT
CDR3aa: CASIRGQGNTEAFF

v_gene: TRBV7-3
j_gene: TRBJ1-1
abundance: NA
d_gene: NA
CDR3nt: TGTGCCAGCAGCTCTCATCATGGAGGAGAAGCTTTCTTT
CDR3aa: CASSSHHGGEAFF

v_gene: TRBV6-1
j_gene: TRBJ1-5
abundance: NA
d_gene: NA
CDR3nt: TGTGCCAGCAGTGAGTCGTGGGGCGGTCAGCCCCAGCATTTT
CDR3aa: CASSESWGGQPQHF

v_gene: TRBV21-1
j_gene: TRBJ1-5
abundance: NA
d_gene: NA
CDR3nt: TGTGCCAGCAGCAAAGCCCTCCTCCGGGACAGGGAGGGAAGGAATCAGCCCCAGCATTTT
CDR3aa: CASSKALLRDREGRNQPQHF

v_gene: TRBV27
j_gene: TRBJ2-2
abundance: NA
d_gene: NA
CDR3nt: TGTGCCAGCAGTGACAGGTTTTCGAACACCGGGGAGCTGTTTTTT
CDR3aa: CASSDRFSNTGELFF

v_gene: TRBV9
j_gene: TRBJ1-3
abundance: NA
d_gene: NA
CDR3nt: TGTGCCAGCAGCGTCCAGGGGACTGGAAACACCATATATTTT
CDR3aa: CASSVQGTGNTIYF

v_gene: TRBV7-2
j_gene: TRBJ2-6
abundance: NA
d_gene: NA
CDR3nt: TGTGCCAGCAGCTCTAGGCGGGGGGCCAACGTCCTGACTTTC
CDR3aa: CASSSRRGANVLTF

v_gene: TRBV29-1
j_gene: TRBJ2-1
abundance: NA
d_gene: NA
CDR3nt: TGCAGCGTGGCAGTAAGGAGCTCCTACAATGAGCAGTTCTTC
CDR3aa: CSVAVRSSYNEQFF

v_gene: TRBV9
j_gene: TRBJ2-4
abundance: once
d_gene: NA
CDR3nt: TGTGCCAGCAGCGTAGCTCTTACTAGCACTCAGTACTTC
CDR3aa: CASSVALTSTQYF

v_gene: TRBV9
j_gene: TRBJ2-5
abundance: NA
d_gene: TRBD2
CDR3nt: TGTGCCAGCAGCGTATCCGGGGGCAGCGGGAGTCTTGAGACCCAGTACTTC
CDR3aa: CASSVSGGSGSLETQYF

v_gene: TRBV27
j_gene: TRBJ2-7
abundance: NA
d_gene: TRBD2
CDR3nt: TGTGCCAGCAGTTTATTGGGACTAGACTCCTACGAGCAGTACTTC
CDR3aa: CASSLLGLDSYEQYF

v_gene: TRBV6-6
j_gene: TRBJ1-1
abundance: NA
d_gene: NA
CDR3nt: TGTGCCAGCAGTCCTCCTCCTCGAATTTACTTGAACACTGAAGCTTTCTTT
CDR3aa: CASSPPPRIYLNTEAFF

v_gene: TRBV27
j_gene: TRBJ2-1
abundance: NA
d_gene: TRBD2
CDR3nt: TGTGCCAGCAGTTCGCAATCCGGGACTAGCGGTCACAATGAGCAGTTCTTC
CDR3aa: CASSSQSGTSGHNEQFF

v_gene: TRBV29-1
j_gene: TRBJ1-1
abundance: few
d_gene: NA
CDR3nt: TGCAGCGTTGGGAGGTATGAAGCTTTCTTT
CDR3aa: CSVGRYEAFF

v_gene: TRBV2
j_gene: TRBJ1-2
abundance: NA
d_gene: NA
CDR3nt: TGTGCCAGCAGTACAGAGATCGACACCTATGGCTACACCTTC
CDR3aa: CASSTEIDTYGYTF

v_gene: TRBV25-1
j_gene: TRBJ2-7
abundance: NA
d_gene: NA
CDR3nt: TGTGCCAGCAGTGAATACCTCAAGCGGTCCTACGAGCAGTACTTC
CDR3aa: CASSEYLKRSYEQYF

v_gene: TRBV27
j_gene: TRBJ2-2
abundance: NA
d_gene: NA
CDR3nt: TGTGCCAGCAGTTACCGACAGGCCGGCGGGGAGCTGTTTTTT
CDR3aa: CASSYRQAGGELFF

v_gene: TRBV7-8
j_gene: TRBJ2-5
abundance: NA
d_gene: TRBD2
CDR3nt: TGTGCCAGCAGCTTATCCCTAGCGGGAGGGGCGCACCAAGAGACCCAGTACTTC
CDR3aa: CASSLSLAGGAHQETQYF

v_gene: TRBV4-2
j_gene: TRBJ1-2
abundance: NA
d_gene: TRBD1
CDR3nt: TGTGCCAGCAGCCAAGACCAGGGGGCTAACTATGGCTACACCTTC
CDR3aa: CASSQDQGANYGYTF